The clone carrying this T cell receptor (beta chain) came up a few times. The sample belongs to a study of blood T cell repertoires in COVID-19. This table comes from immunoSEQ multiplex PCR, and its TCRdb copy is limited to in-frame clones, with some not included. This sample yields around 190,000 clones, of which around 80% are seen a single time; roughly an eighth belongs to the top ten. CDR3 length: 15 amino acids. V dropped 0 bases and J dropped 0 bases, with 6 bases sitting between them. CDR1 is SGHRS, CDR2 YFSETQ, per germline. The chain is built from TRBV5-1 and TRBJ2-2; D gene unclear. Sequenced material: peripheral blood. This clonotype was obtained from a human donor in a cohort sampled during active COVID-19. CDR3 nucleotide sequence: TGCGCCAGCAGCTTGGCCAGGTCGAACACCGGGGAGCTGTTTTTT. Its translation is CASSLARSNTGELFF.